This TCR beta chain was observed in a study of T cells in localized non-small cell lung cancer. Study-wide results and caveats: Measurement of T cell clonality placed uninvolved adjacent lung highest, above the level in tumor.

The table came from immunoSEQ multiplex PCR; TCRdb's copy has only in-frame clones and leaves some out. This sample has 53,000 or so clones, with roughly nine tenths found just once. With respect to this clone: Antigen specificity is unknown.

V shed 7 bases, J shed 0 bases, and the junction held 5 bases outside the gene matches. The CDR3 length is 14 residues. In germline, CDR1 is SGHDN, CDR2 FVKESK. The receptor was derived from a man aged 40 to 75 with stage I lung adenocarcinoma. Specimen: peripheral blood, collected before any cancer treatment. The chain is built from TRBV14 and TRBJ2-7, with 8 bases lining up with TRBD1. CDR3 residues: CASNNRGSSYEQYF. DNA for the CDR3: TGTGCCAGCAACAACAGGGGGAGCTCCTACGAGCAGTACTTC.